The 9 T cell receptor beta chains listed next were all sequenced from one sample in a study of shared clonotypes between healthy human individuals. Clones were read by immunoSEQ multiplex PCR, and TCRdb kept only the in-frame ones, dropping some. The sample lists roughly 1,100,000 clones; more than 60% were seen once. Sequenced material: memory CD4+ T cells sorted from blood. Noted subset: CD45RA-negative fraction. The origin of the receptors is a man aged 18 to 29 in good health.

The CDR3 protein is CASSPGTSKETQYF. The CDR3 region has the DNA TGTGCCAGCTCACCGGGGACTAGCAAAGAGACCCAGTACTTC. J is TRBJ2-5 and V is TRBV18, with 9 bases lining up with TRBD2. With V trimmed by 3 bases and J by 3 bases, 2 bases remained unmatched. Germline values: CDR1 KGHSH, CDR2 LQKENI. The CDR3 has 14 amino acids.

The rearrangement uses TRBV7-2 and TRBJ1-1; D not resolved. The CDR3 is made up of 13 amino acids. Germline V CDR1 and CDR2: SGHTA, FQGNSA. V was cut by 5 bases and J by 2 bases, with 9 bases left in between. CDR3 in DNA: TGTGCCAGCAGCCTAGTGTTTAACACTGAAGCTTTCTTT. Translated: CASSLVFNTEAFF.

This chain connects TRBV27 to TRBJ2-3; D gene ambiguous. Germline CDR1 reads MNHEY; CDR2 reads SMNVEV (reference sequence). V lost 6 bases and J 4 bases, leaving 17 bases between the germline ends. This CDR3 comprises 15 residues. CDR3 bases: TGTGCCAGCAGGGACGGACCCAACCCTTCAGATACGCAGTATTTT. Protein: CASRDGPNPSDTQYF.

As concerns this clone: Being one base from a much bigger clone, this may be a read error. The gene calls are TRBV6-6 and TRBJ2-7, with D perhaps assigned TRBD1 or TRBD2 (5 bases each). V lost 5 bases and J lost 1, with 9 bases in between. Per the germline V gene, CDR1 is MNHNY and CDR2 is SVGAGI (reference sequence). This CDR3 comprises 13 residues. CDR3 region: CASSRDGSYEQYF. The CDR3 DNA follows: TGTGCCAGCAGTCGGGACGGATCCTACGAGCAGTACTTC.

This clone was found once. Distinct nucleotide sequences in the sample also encode this CDR3. The chain has TRBV5-1 and TRBJ2-7; 9 nucleotides align to TRBD1. V was clipped by 4 bases and J by 1 base; unmatched bases: 3. This CDR3 comprises 14 residues. Germline lookup yields CDR1 SGHRS and CDR2 YFSETQ. The CDR3 sequence is CASSTTGGSYEQYF. The CDR3 coding sequence is TGCGCCAGCAGCACGACAGGGGGGTCCTACGAGCAGTACTTC.

This clone is a singleton in its sample. This chain joins TRBV2 and TRBJ1-5, with a possible D match to TRBD1 (6 bases). This CDR3 has 15 amino acids. Germline lookup yields CDR1 SNHLY and CDR2 FYNNEI. V lost 5 bases and J 1 base, leaving 12 bases between the germline ends. CDR3 protein: CASSKDRWSNQPQHF. CDR3 in DNA: TGTGCCAGCAGTAAAGACAGGTGGAGCAATCAGCCCCAGCATTTT.

This sequence joins TRBV30 and TRBJ1-1; D gene unclear. Germline V gene lookup returns CDR1 GTSNPN and CDR2 SVGIG (reference sequence). The V end was cut by 3 bases, the J end by 6 bases, with 14 bases between. The CDR3 spans 13 residues. CDR3 protein: CAWRPNQIPEAFF. The CDR3 DNA sequence: TGTGCCTGGAGACCTAATCAGATCCCTGAAGCTTTCTTT.

This clone was observed a few times. The chain joins TRBV15 to TRBJ2-4, with 10 bases matching TRBD1. The CDR3 runs 16 residues. The junction had 7 bases not matched to a gene; V was cut back by 1 base and J by 7 bases. CDR1 and CDR2 (germline): LNHNV, YYDKDF (reference sequence). The CDR3 DNA reads TGTGCCACCAGCAGAGTGGGGACAGGGGCAGAGAACATTCAGTACTTC. This codes for CATSRVGTGAENIQYF.

The chain has TRBV5-8 and TRBJ1-3, with no clear D. Germline V gene data show CDR1 as SGHTS and CDR2 as YDEGEE. The V and J ends lost 2 bases and 0 bases respectively, with 6 bases between them. The CDR3 has 14 amino acids. CDR3 DNA sequence: TGTGCCAGCAGCTTCTCGTCCTCTGGAAACACCATATATTTT. Amino acid sequence: CASSFSSSGNTIYF.